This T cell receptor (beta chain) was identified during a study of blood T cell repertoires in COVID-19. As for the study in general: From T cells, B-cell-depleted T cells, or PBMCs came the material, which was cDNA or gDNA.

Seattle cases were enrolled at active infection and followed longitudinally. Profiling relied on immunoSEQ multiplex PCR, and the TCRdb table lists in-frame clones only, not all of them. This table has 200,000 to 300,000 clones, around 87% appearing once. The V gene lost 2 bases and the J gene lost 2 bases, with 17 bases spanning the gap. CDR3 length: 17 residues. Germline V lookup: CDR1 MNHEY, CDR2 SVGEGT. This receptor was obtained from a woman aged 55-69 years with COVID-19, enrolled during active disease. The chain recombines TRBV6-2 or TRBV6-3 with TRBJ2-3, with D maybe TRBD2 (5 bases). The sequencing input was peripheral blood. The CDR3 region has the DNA TGTGCCAGCAGTTACCGTTTTAGCGAGCCGATCACAGATACGCAGTATTTT. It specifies CASSYRFSEPITDTQYF.